These 5 T cell receptor beta chains were all obtained from the same sample, sequenced in a study of T cells after yellow fever vaccination. TCRdb re-called the 5' RACE reads through MiXCR, storing one row per CDR3 protein. Seen here are some 120,000 distinct CDR3 sequences, approximately 8.4% observed once, and the top ten hold 25%. Sequenced here: CD8+ T cells sorted from PBMCs, sampled 45 days after the yellow fever booster vaccination. These receptor sequences come from a young man who received the YFV17D yellow fever vaccine.

This clonotype was detected ten times or more. V and J are TRBV6-1 and TRBJ2-2, with no clear D. Trimming removed 6 bases at V and 6 bases at J, with 11 bases between. CDR3 length: 13 residues. Germline CDR1 and CDR2: MNHNS and SASEGT. DNA of the CDR3: TGTGCCAGCAGCCTAGAAGTAGCCGGGGAGCTGTTTTTT. Protein sequence: CASSLEVAGELFF.

This clonotype was counted at least ten times. V gene TRBV5-1 combines with J gene TRBJ2-1, with TRBD2 matching 7 bases. Germline V gene data show CDR1 as SGHRS and CDR2 as YFSETQ. With 1 base clipped from V and 4 bases from J, the junction kept 11 bases outside the gene matches. The CDR3 extends over 17 amino acids. CDR3 region: CASSLSTGTILYNEQFF. Here the CDR3 DNA reads TGCGCCAGCAGCTTGAGCACCGGGACTATTCTTTACAATGAGCAGTTCTTC.

This clonotype was seen many times. The CDR3, as DNA: TGCAGCGTTGTTTGGTCGGGTCAGGTGAAAGCTTTCTTT. The encoded protein is CSVVWSGQVKAFF. The chain has TRBV29-1 and TRBJ1-1, with D unclear. Germline CDR1 reads SQVTM; CDR2 reads ANQGSEA. The CDR3 sequence is 13 residues long. Trimming took off 4 bases at V and 9 bases at J, with 18 bases between the two ends.

This clonotype showed up many times. The chain joins TRBV12-3 or TRBV12-4 to TRBJ2-3, with D perhaps matching TRBD2 (5 bases). There are 13 residues in the CDR3. Trimming stripped 3 bases from V and 6 bases from J, with 10 bases between. CDR3 loop: CASSFVGKDTQYF. Here the CDR3 DNA reads TGTGCCAGCAGTTTTGTCGGGAAGGATACGCAGTATTTT.

This clonotype was counted at least ten times. The rearrangement joins TRBV12-3 or TRBV12-4 to TRBJ2-3, with TRBD2 identical over 7 bases. The CDR3 has 15 amino acids. V was pared by 3 bases and J by 2 bases, with 5 bases of the junction left unmatched. CDR3 sequence reads: CASSLEAGVTDTQYF. The DNA for the CDR3 is TGTGCCAGCAGTTTGGAGGCGGGAGTCACAGATACGCAGTATTTT.